This entry lists 30 T cell receptor beta chains sequenced from one sample in a study of OX40 agonist ivuxolimab in advanced cancers. The data were produced by immunoSEQ multiplex PCR, yet TCRdb's version contains in-frame clones alone and is incomplete. This sample carries tens of thousands of clones, approximately 84% of them seen once, and the ten largest clones take around an eighth. The starting material was CD4+ or CD8+ T cells sorted from blood, obtained in a trial of the OX40 agonist ivuxolimab. Every receptor here comes from an adult with an advanced solid tumor such as melanoma, head and neck, liver or kidney cancer.

In nucleotides, the CDR3 is TGTGCCATCAGTGATGGGGACAGGGCGGCAAGGGAAAAACTGTTTTTT. It specifies CAISDGDRAAREKLFF. The V call is TRBV10-3, the J call TRBJ1-4; 9 bases are shared with TRBD1. Trimming cost V 3 bases and J 8 bases; bases outside gene matches: 10. The V gene's germline CDR1 is ENHRY and CDR2 SYGVKD. CDR3 size: 16 residues.

The chain carries TRBV9 and TRBJ2-5, with D uncertain. The J call may be in error: the DNA end matches TRBJ2-7 better. Germline V gives CDR1 SGDLS, CDR2 YYNGEE. The CDR3 has 12 residues. The CDR3 loop reads CASSVQDYEQYF. The CDR3 nucleotides read TGTGCCAGCAGCGTCCAGGACTACGAGCAGTACTTC.

This clone appeared a single time. V is TRBV9 and J is TRBJ1-2, with TRBD1 as a possible D gene (6 bases). The CDR3 loop spans 14 amino acids. V dropped 0 bases and J dropped 4 bases, with 10 bases sitting between them. Germline-derived CDR1 and CDR2 are SGDLS and YYNGEE. The DNA of the CDR3 is TGTGCCAGCAGCGTAGCTGGGGGCTTCTATGGCTACACCTTC. This translates into CASSVAGGFYGYTF.

V and J are TRBV5-1 and TRBJ2-3; D tentatively fits TRBD1 or TRBD2 (6 bases each). Trimming removed 4 bases from V and 0 bases from J, with 9 bases in between. CDR3 length: 14 amino acids. The V gene's germline CDR1 is SGHRS and CDR2 YFSETQ. This CDR3 reads CASSRGASTDTQYF. CDR3 bases: TGCGCCAGCAGCAGGGGGGCCAGCACAGATACGCAGTATTTT.

This rearrangement joins TRBV28 to TRBJ2-3; D tentatively reads TRBD1 or TRBD2 (5 bases each). Germline V CDR1 and CDR2: MDHEN, SYDVKM. V was trimmed by 4 bases and J by 7 bases, leaving 15 bases between them. CDR3 length: 14 amino acids. The CDR3 sequence is CASSSPPGRNTQYF. CDR3 DNA sequence: TGTGCCAGCAGTTCCCCACCGGGGCGAAATACGCAGTATTTT.

The genes are TRBV2 and TRBJ2-1, with D possibly being TRBD1 (5 bases). In germline, CDR1 is SNHLY, CDR2 FYNNEI. Trimming cost V 6 bases and J 6 bases, with 18 bases left between them. The CDR3 sequence is 15 residues long. The CDR3 nucleotides are TGTGCCAGCAGGGGGCTAGGAGTAACCGGCAATGAGCAGTTCTTC. Translation gives CASRGLGVTGNEQFF.

The chain is built from TRBV18 and TRBJ2-1; 7 bases match TRBD1. Germline assignment: CDR1 KGHSH and CDR2 LQKENI. V was pared by 3 bases and J by 4 bases, with 9 bases of the junction left unmatched. The CDR3 contains 16 residues. The CDR3 coding sequence is TGTGCCAGCTCACCTCCGGGACAGACATTTTACAATGAGCAGTTCTTC. Encoded protein: CASSPPGQTFYNEQFF.

The CDR3 protein is CASSSPSGSGTDTQYF. CDR3 nucleotides: TGTGCCAGCAGTTCCCCGAGCGGGAGTGGAACAGATACGCAGTATTTT. The chain is built from TRBV27 and TRBJ2-3, with TRBD2 identical over 8 bases. Trimming cost V 4 bases and J 3 bases; bases outside gene matches: 9. The CDR3 extends over 16 amino acids. Germline CDR1 MNHEY, CDR2 SMNVEV (reference sequence).

The rearrangement links TRBV2 to TRBJ2-1; 14 nucleotides align to TRBD2. This CDR3 is built from 16 residues. CDR1 is SNHLY and CDR2 is FYNNEI in the germline V gene. The trim removed 6 bases at V and 9 bases at J, leaving 10 bases unmatched. This CDR3 is CASSLDRLAGGREQFF. The DNA for the CDR3 is TGTGCCAGCAGCCTCGATAGACTAGCGGGAGGGCGTGAGCAGTTCTTC.

In this sample, this clone turned up once. The chain couples TRBV29-1 to TRBJ2-3; maybe TRBD1 (7 bases). Deletions cut 7 bases from V and 2 bases from J, with 16 bases between. Germline assignment: CDR1 SQVTM and CDR2 ANQGSEA. The CDR3 is made up of 14 amino acids. DNA of the CDR3: TGCAGCGCCCCAGGGGGAGGAGCCACAGATACGCAGTATTTT. Its protein product is CSAPGGGATDTQYF.

This clone was recorded once. The chain recombines TRBV5-1 with TRBJ2-6, with 7 bases identical to TRBD2. The germline V gene has CDR1 SGHRS and CDR2 YFSETQ. CDR3 size: 15 residues. V shed 7 bases, J shed 3 bases, and the junction held 7 bases outside the gene matches. The CDR3 here is CASGRGSVGANVLTF. As DNA, the CDR3 is TGCGCCAGCGGGCGGGGGTCTGTTGGGGCCAACGTCCTGACTTTC.

V gene TRBV10-2 combines with J gene TRBJ2-5; the D gene is possibly TRBD2 (5 bases). The CDR3 contains 15 residues. Germline V gives CDR1 WSHSY, CDR2 SAAADI. Trimming took 3 bases from V and 2 from J, leaving 13 bases between them. CDR3 sequence reads: CASSEGRAPQETQYF. CDR3 DNA sequence: TGCGCCAGCAGTGAAGGGCGGGCGCCGCAAGAGACCCAGTACTTC.

This clone was recorded once. This chain links TRBV5-1 with TRBJ2-2; D possibly corresponds to TRBD2 (5 bases). V was trimmed by 0 bases and J by 4 bases, leaving 13 bases between them. CDR3 size: 16 residues. Germline CDR1 is SGHRS and CDR2 is YFSETQ. The CDR3 bases are TGCGCCAGCAGCTTGGAATTACTTGGAGGCACCGGGGAGCTGTTTTTT. It translates to CASSLELLGGTGELFF.

The chain joins TRBV29-1 to TRBJ2-1; TRBD1 might be the D (6 bases). Trimming took 7 bases from V and 6 from J, leaving 16 bases between them. The CDR3 is made up of 13 amino acids. Germline CDR1 SQVTM, CDR2 ANQGSEA. CDR3 in DNA: TGCAGCGCCGAGGCTCCAGGGGTCAATGAGCAGTTCTTC. Translated, it gives CSAEAPGVNEQFF.

The rearrangement joins TRBV4-1 to TRBJ1-1, with D perhaps TRBD1 (6 bases). The CDR3 is made up of 14 amino acids. Germline V gene lookup returns CDR1 MGHRA and CDR2 YSYEKL. The V gene lost 0 bases and the J gene lost 6 bases, with 11 bases spanning the gap. The CDR3 nucleotides are TGCGCCAGCAGCCAAGAAAGACAGGTCCCTGAAGCTTTCTTT. This translates into CASSQERQVPEAFF.

This clone has a handful of counts. This sequence joins TRBV2 and TRBJ1-5; D possibly corresponds to TRBD1 (6 bases). CDR3 length: 14 amino acids. Germline-derived CDR1 and CDR2 are SNHLY and FYNNEI. V shed 6 bases and J shed 4 bases, with 13 bases lying between them. For the CDR3, the DNA is TGTGCCAGCAGCCTCTGGACAGATAATCAGCCCCAGCATTTT. Its protein product is CASSLWTDNQPQHF.

The chain couples TRBV11-2 to TRBJ2-3, with 9 bases fitting TRBD2. Germline V CDR1 and CDR2: SGHAT, FQNNGV. The CDR3 extends over 15 amino acids. V lost 2 bases, J lost 3 bases, and 3 bases stayed unmatched. The DNA of the CDR3 is TGTGCCAGCAGCTTATCTAGCGGGGTAACAGATACGCAGTATTTT. This codes for CASSLSSGVTDTQYF.

J is TRBJ1-1 and V is TRBV18; D remains unclear. The CDR3 contains 13 residues. Trimming cost V 5 bases and J 10 bases, with 17 bases left between them. Germline values: CDR1 KGHSH, CDR2 LQKENI. The CDR3 here is CASSANTVRGAFF. CDR3 DNA: TGTGCCAGCTCAGCGAATACAGTGCGGGGAGCTTTCTTT.

The J gene is TRBJ2-6, the V gene TRBV7-2, with TRBD1 matching 7 bases. Germline-derived CDR1 and CDR2 are SGHTA and FQGNSA. This CDR3 spans 18 amino acids. V gave up 7 bases and J gave up 2 bases; unmatched junction bases: 14. CDR3 sequence reads: CASTASPIDRAGANVLTF. CDR3 sequence (DNA): TGTGCCAGCACCGCATCCCCTATCGACAGGGCTGGGGCCAACGTCCTGACTTTC.

Concerning this clone itself: The CDR3 ends on some other residue instead of the conserved phenylalanine or tryptophan, so this is likely a read error. V is TRBV4-1 and J is TRBJ1-1, with D possibly TRBD1 on 5 matching bases. V lost 4 bases and J lost 1, with 13 bases in between. Looked up from germline, CDR1 is MGHRA and CDR2 is YSYEKL. This CDR3 is built from 15 residues. CDR3 nucleotides: TGCGCCAGCAGCCTAGGGTGGGGCTGGAACACTGAAGCTTTCCTT. As protein: CASSLGWGWNTEAFL.

The genes are TRBV6-6 and TRBJ1-1; TRBD1 matches 7 bases. CDR1 is MNHNY, CDR2 SVGAGI, per germline (reference sequence). V was clipped by 4 bases and J by 3 bases; unmatched bases: 5. The CDR3 has 14 amino acids. The CDR3 DNA is TGTGCCAGCAGTTCGGGACAGCGACACACTGAAGCTTTCTTT. Its protein product is CASSSGQRHTEAFF.

There are a few counts of this clone. The chain couples TRBV7-9 to TRBJ1-1, with 8 bases identical to TRBD1. There are 15 residues in the CDR3. The V segment lost 8 bases and the J segment 0 bases; nucleotides outside the gene matches: 8. Germline lookup yields CDR1 SEHNR and CDR2 FQNEAQ (reference sequence). Here the CDR3 reads CASQTGASMNTEAFF. The CDR3 DNA sequence: TGTGCCAGCCAGACAGGGGCTTCAATGAACACTGAAGCTTTCTTT.

This clone is classed as medium-sized. V is TRBV15 and J is TRBJ2-2, with 10 bases identical to TRBD2. V shed 7 bases and J 4 bases; nucleotides not matched to a gene: 3. The CDR3 is 14 amino acids. Germline loops: CDR1 LNHNV, CDR2 YYDKDF (reference sequence). In nucleotides, the CDR3 is TGTGCCACCACAGCGGGAGGGGGCACCGGGGAGCTGTTTTTT. This encodes CATTAGGGTGELFF.

This chain connects TRBV5-5 to TRBJ1-4; D remains ambiguous. The CDR3 sequence is 13 residues long. CDR1 is SGHKS and CDR2 is YYEKEE in the germline V gene (reference sequence). Trimming pared 0 bases from V and 3 bases from J, leaving 3 bases between. The CDR3 loop is CASSLEPNEKLFF. The CDR3 nucleotides read TGTGCCAGCAGCTTGGAGCCTAATGAAAAACTGTTTTTT.

The V call is TRBV7-8, the J call TRBJ2-7; 7 bases are shared with TRBD2. The CDR3 is 15 amino acids. Per the germline V gene, CDR1 is SGHVS and CDR2 is FQNEAQ. J was trimmed by 2 bases and V by 5 bases; bases with no gene match: 9. The CDR3 sequence: CASSLAAGDTYEQYF. The CDR3 DNA reads TGTGCCAGCAGCCTCGCTGCGGGAGACACCTACGAGCAGTACTTC.

The chain couples TRBV5-1 to TRBJ1-1; the D gene is possibly TRBD1 (6 bases). CDR1 and CDR2 from the germline V gene are SGHRS and YFSETQ. CDR3 length: 16 residues. The V end lost 0 bases, the J end lost 1 base, and 13 bases lay between the germline ends. The CDR3 sequence: CASSLVTGQPNTEAFF. The CDR3 DNA reads as TGCGCCAGCAGCTTGGTGACTGGACAGCCGAACACTGAAGCTTTCTTT.

The chain joins TRBV15 to TRBJ2-3, with 8 bases that match TRBD1. The CDR3 loop spans 16 amino acids. J gave up 4 bases and V 3 bases, and 9 bases lay outside the gene matches. The V gene's germline CDR1 is LNHNV and CDR2 YYDKDF (reference sequence). DNA for the CDR3: TGTGCCACCAGCAGGACCGGGACAGGCCTTGCAGATACGCAGTATTTT. It yields the protein CATSRTGTGLADTQYF. Together with reference TRBV15 and TRBJ2-3, the CDR3 gives the full variable domain: DAMVIQNPRYQVTQFGKPVTLSCSQTLNHNVMYWYQQKSSQAPKLLFHYYDKDFNNEADTPDNFQSRRPNTSFCFLDIRSPGLGDTAMYLCATSRTGTGLADTQYFGPGTRLTVL.

The J gene is TRBJ1-3, the V gene TRBV18; D is unclear. This CDR3 contains 15 residues. Germline lookup yields CDR1 KGHSH and CDR2 LQKENI. The V and J ends lost 6 bases and 0 bases respectively, with 12 bases between them. CDR3 region: CASSPTGDSGNTIYF. CDR3 in DNA: TGTGCCAGCTCCCCAACGGGAGACTCTGGAAACACCATATATTTT.

This clone has a handful of counts. The sample carries other DNA sequences with the same CDR3. This sequence joins TRBV27 and TRBJ2-2, with 7 nucleotides matching TRBD1. Germline V lookup: CDR1 MNHEY, CDR2 SMNVEV (reference sequence). The CDR3 contains 15 residues. Unmatched junction bases numbered 4, after V lost 3 bases and J lost 3 bases. CDR3 sequence reads: CASSLGRGYTGELFF. Here the CDR3 DNA reads TGTGCCAGCAGTTTGGGCAGGGGGTACACCGGGGAGCTGTTTTTT.

This clone was seen only once. The rearrangement uses TRBV6-1 and TRBJ2-1, with D unclear. CDR1 and CDR2 (germline): MNHNS, SASEGT. Deletions cut 6 bases from V and 4 bases from J, with 7 bases between. This CDR3 has 12 residues. For the CDR3, the DNA is TGTGCCAGCAGCCCTACTTACAATGAGCAGTTCTTC. Protein: CASSPTYNEQFF.